A selection of T cell receptor beta chains follows, all from one sample in a study of blood T cells in healthy people across ages. Using its own MiXCR run on the 5' RACE reads, TCRdb lists one record per CDR3 protein. The profile shows 1.5 million to 1.8 million distinct CDR3 sequences, approximately 39% of them singletons. What was sequenced was blood. The receptor source for this set is a woman under 30 in good health. Both conserved end residues are part of each CDR3. D genes are given only for firm matches. Not all rows give a size; the values are once, few, many and, for expanded clones, a class.

j_call v_call d_call clone_size cdr3_aa cdr3_nt
TRBJ2-7 TRBV18 . . CASSPEGNEQYF TGTGCCAGCTCACCGGAGGGAAACGAGCAGTACTTC
TRBJ2-4 TRBV25-1 . many CASSPQGAKNIQYF TGTGCCAGCAGCCCCCAGGGGGCCAAAAACATTCAGTACTTC
TRBJ2-7 TRBV6-2/TRBV6-3 TRBD2 . CASGRTSPRGEQYF TGTGCCAGCGGCAGGACTAGCCCTCGTGGTGAGCAGTACTTC
TRBJ2-7 TRBV20-1 . few CSGRLNYEQYF TGCTCGGGACGGTTGAACTACGAGCAGTACTTC
TRBJ1-4 TRBV29-1 . . CSVGDSDEKLFF TGCAGCGTTGGGGACTCCGATGAAAAACTGTTTTTT
TRBJ2-7 TRBV6-2/TRBV6-3 . . CASSYGRPTTYEQYF TGTGCCAGCAGTTACGGCAGACCTACTACCTACGAGCAGTACTTC
TRBJ2-7 TRBV5-1 . . CASSLARRAYEQYF TGCGCCAGCAGCTTGGCGCGACGAGCCTACGAGCAGTACTTC
TRBJ1-4 TRBV2 . . CASRSGAPNEKLFF TGTGCCAGCAGGAGCGGGGCACCTAACGAAAAACTGTTTTTT
TRBJ2-4 TRBV20-1 TRBD1 . CSAVGQGVYEKYF TGCAGTGCCGTTGGACAGGGGGTCTACGAGAAGTACTTC
TRBJ1-6 TRBV6-6 TRBD1 . CASRIRTGGNSPLHF TGTGCCAGCAGAATTAGGACAGGGGGAAATTCACCCCTCCACTTT
TRBJ2-7 TRBV6-2/TRBV6-3 TRBD2 . CASSSGLVSEQYF TGTGCCAGCAGTTCGGGACTAGTGAGTGAGCAGTACTTC
TRBJ1-1 TRBV11-3 TRBD1 many CASSLDPGGTEAFF TGTGCCAGCAGCTTAGATCCAGGGGGCACTGAAGCTTTCTTT
TRBJ2-7 TRBV4-3 TRBD2 . CASSQDLGLAGVVHNEQYF TGCGCCAGCAGCCAAGATTTGGGACTAGCGGGAGTTGTCCACAATGAGCAGTACTTC
TRBJ2-3 TRBV12-3/TRBV12-4 . few CASSFPEGKIRTDTQYF TGTGCCAGCAGTTTTCCGGAGGGCAAGATTAGAACAGATACGCAGTATTTT
TRBJ1-2 TRBV29-1 . . CSVAGQNYGYTF TGCAGCGTTGCCGGGCAGAACTATGGCTACACCTTC
TRBJ1-6 TRBV29-1 . many CSARTDNSPLHF TGCAGCGCTAGGACAGATAATTCACCCCTCCACTTT
TRBJ1-6 TRBV28 . . CASSPGLSYPPLHF TGTGCCAGCAGTCCAGGACTGAGTTATCCACCCCTCCACTTT
TRBJ2-5 TRBV6-2/TRBV6-3 . few CASGPHIKGVYQETQYF TGTGCCAGCGGTCCCCATATTAAGGGGGTGTACCAAGAGACCCAGTACTTC
TRBJ2-1 TRBV4-3 TRBD1 . CASSQEGGDRGNEQFF TGCGCCAGCAGCCAAGAAGGCGGGGACAGGGGGAATGAGCAGTTCTTC
TRBJ2-1 TRBV6-5 TRBD2 . CASKLAGRNEQFF TGTGCCAGCAAGCTAGCGGGGAGGAATGAGCAGTTCTTC
TRBJ2-7 TRBV5-8 . few CASSLTQLYYEQYF TGTGCCAGCAGCTTGACCCAGCTCTACTACGAGCAGTACTTC
TRBJ2-1 TRBV11-1 . . CASSLDSLGRVHNEQFF TGTGCCAGCAGCTTAGATTCTCTGGGCCGGGTGCACAATGAGCAGTTCTTC
TRBJ2-1 TRBV19 . few CASSIGKGLLYEQFF TGTGCCAGTAGTATAGGGAAAGGGCTTCTGTATGAGCAGTTCTTC
TRBJ2-7 TRBV10-3 TRBD2 . CAISPTSGTNEQYF TGTGCCATCAGTCCGACTAGCGGGACAAACGAGCAGTACTTC
TRBJ1-1 TRBV9 . few CASSKDSNTEAFF TGTGCCAGCAGCAAAGACAGTAACACTGAAGCTTTCTTT
TRBJ2-1 TRBV6-2/TRBV6-3 . . CASRKAPGDNEQFF TGTGCCAGCCGAAAAGCGCCCGGCGACAATGAGCAGTTCTTC
TRBJ1-5 TRBV5-1 . few CASSLEGYSNQPQHF TGCGCCAGCAGCTTGGAGGGGTATAGCAATCAGCCCCAGCATTTT
TRBJ2-2 TRBV3-1 . . CASTQIANTGELFF TGTGCCAGCACTCAGATTGCGAACACCGGGGAGCTGTTTTTT
TRBJ1-2 TRBV4-1 TRBD1 . CASSQFAGGYGYTF TGCGCCAGCAGCCAATTCGCAGGGGGCTATGGCTACACCTTC
TRBJ2-7 TRBV27 TRBD2 many CASSPAGGSYEQYF TGTGCCAGCAGCCCAGCGGGAGGTAGCTACGAGCAGTACTTC
TRBJ2-5 TRBV27 . . CASSSFPLSGEQYF TGTGCCAGCAGTTCCTTCCCCTTATCTGGGGAGCAGTACTTC
TRBJ1-2 TRBV7-9 TRBD1 few CASRGDRGLYTF TGTGCCAGCAGGGGGGACAGGGGTCTCTACACCTTC
TRBJ1-4 TRBV20-1 . few CSARKGGTNEKLFF TGCAGTGCTAGGAAGGGGGGAACTAATGAAAAACTGTTTTTT
TRBJ1-1 TRBV28 . few CVVTWGGARDTEAFF TGTGTCGTGACATGGGGGGGCGCGCGGGACACTGAAGCTTTCTTT
TRBJ1-2 TRBV29-1 TRBD1 . CSVRQGHGYTF TGCAGCGTGCGACAGGGGCATGGCTACACCTTC
TRBJ1-3 TRBV29-1 . . CSVEDQNTNTIYF TGCAGCGTTGAAGATCAGAACACAAACACCATATATTTT
TRBJ2-1 TRBV29-1 TRBD1 . CSAGDSEQFF TGCAGCGCCGGGGACAGCGAGCAGTTCTTC
TRBJ1-5 TRBV10-2 TRBD1 . CASGRISGGGGNQPQHF TGCGCCAGCGGACGAATCTCAGGGGGCGGAGGCAATCAGCCCCAGCATTTT
TRBJ1-5 TRBV7-2 . many CASSLERAQPQHF TGTGCCAGCAGCTTGGAGAGGGCTCAGCCCCAGCATTTT
TRBJ1-3 TRBV7-9 TRBD1 . CASSLATRGQHDTIYF TGTGCCAGCAGCTTAGCGACCAGGGGACAGCACGACACCATATATTTT
TRBJ2-4 TRBV15 . . CATSSGGSAKNIQYF TGTGCCACCAGCAGTGGGGGATCGGCCAAAAACATTCAGTACTTC
TRBJ2-2 TRBV28 . . CASSLAALNTGELFF TGTGCCAGCAGTCTAGCAGCCCTGAACACCGGGGAGCTGTTTTTT
TRBJ2-7 TRBV6-5 . . CASSDATVSYEQYF TGTGCCAGCAGTGACGCGACAGTCTCCTACGAGCAGTACTTC
TRBJ2-1 TRBV29-1 TRBD1 . CSAPPADRDAYNEQFF TGCAGCGCCCCACCGGCAGACAGGGATGCTTACAATGAGCAGTTCTTC